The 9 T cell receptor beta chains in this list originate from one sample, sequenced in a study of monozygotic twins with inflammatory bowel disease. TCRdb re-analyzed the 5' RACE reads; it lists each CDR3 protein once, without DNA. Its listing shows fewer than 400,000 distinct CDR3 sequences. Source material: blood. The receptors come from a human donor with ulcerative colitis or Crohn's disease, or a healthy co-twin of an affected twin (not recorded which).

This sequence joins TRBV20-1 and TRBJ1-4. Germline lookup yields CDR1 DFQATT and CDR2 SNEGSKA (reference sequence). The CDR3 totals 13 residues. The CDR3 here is CSAREADTAKLFF.

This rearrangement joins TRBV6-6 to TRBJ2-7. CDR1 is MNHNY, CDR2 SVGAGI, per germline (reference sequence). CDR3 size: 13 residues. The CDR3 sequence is CASSYPNIEEQYF.

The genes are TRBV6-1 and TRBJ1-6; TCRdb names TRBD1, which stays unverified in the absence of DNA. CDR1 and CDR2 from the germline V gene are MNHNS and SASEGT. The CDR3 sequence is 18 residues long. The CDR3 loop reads CASSVTQGTSSYNSPLHF.

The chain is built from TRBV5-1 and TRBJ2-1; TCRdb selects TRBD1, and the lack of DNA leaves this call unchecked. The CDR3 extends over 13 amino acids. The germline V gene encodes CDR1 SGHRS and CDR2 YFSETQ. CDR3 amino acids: CASSNRGHNEQFF. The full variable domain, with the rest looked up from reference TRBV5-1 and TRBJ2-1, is KAGVTQTPRYLIKTRGQQVTLSCSPISGHRSVSWYQQTPGQGLQFLFEYFSETQRNKGNFPGRFSGRQFSNSRSEMNVSTLELGDSALYLCASSNRGHNEQFFGPGTRLTVL.

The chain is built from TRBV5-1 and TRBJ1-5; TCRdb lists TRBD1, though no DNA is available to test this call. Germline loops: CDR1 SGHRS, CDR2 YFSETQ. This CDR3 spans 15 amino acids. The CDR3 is CASSSGTGFDQPQHF.

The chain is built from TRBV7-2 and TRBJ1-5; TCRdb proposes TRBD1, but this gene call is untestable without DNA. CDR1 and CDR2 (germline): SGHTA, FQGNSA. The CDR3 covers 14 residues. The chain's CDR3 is CASSFRDKNQPQHF. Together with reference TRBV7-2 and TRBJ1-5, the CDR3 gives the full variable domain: GAGVSQSPSNKVTEKGKDVELRCDPISGHTALYWYRQSLGQGLEFLIYFQGNSAPDKSGLPSDRFSAERTGGSVSTLTIQRTQQEDSAVYLCASSFRDKNQPQHFGDGTRLSIL.

The CDR3 loop reads CASSSYPGTGIGMRKLFF. V and J are TRBV11-2 and TRBJ1-4; the TCRdb call, TRBD1, lacks DNA for checking. CDR1 is SGHAT, CDR2 FQNNGV, per germline. CDR3 length: 18 amino acids. Combining the CDR3 with reference TRBV11-2 and TRBJ1-4 gives the whole variable domain EAGVAQSPRYKIIEKRQSVAFWCNPISGHATLYWYQQILGQGPKLLIQFQNNGVVDDSQLPKDRFSAERLKGVDSTLKIQPAKLEDSAVYLCASSSYPGTGIGMRKLFFGSGTQLSVL.

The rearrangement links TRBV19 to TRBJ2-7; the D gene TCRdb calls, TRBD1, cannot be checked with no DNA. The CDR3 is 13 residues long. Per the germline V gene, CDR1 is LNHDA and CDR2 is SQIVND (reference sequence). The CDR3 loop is CATQTEDRGEQYF.

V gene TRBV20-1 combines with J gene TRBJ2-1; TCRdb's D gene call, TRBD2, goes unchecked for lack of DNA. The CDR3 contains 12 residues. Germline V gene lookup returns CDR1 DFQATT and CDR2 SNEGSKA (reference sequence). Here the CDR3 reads CSASGRLDEQFF.